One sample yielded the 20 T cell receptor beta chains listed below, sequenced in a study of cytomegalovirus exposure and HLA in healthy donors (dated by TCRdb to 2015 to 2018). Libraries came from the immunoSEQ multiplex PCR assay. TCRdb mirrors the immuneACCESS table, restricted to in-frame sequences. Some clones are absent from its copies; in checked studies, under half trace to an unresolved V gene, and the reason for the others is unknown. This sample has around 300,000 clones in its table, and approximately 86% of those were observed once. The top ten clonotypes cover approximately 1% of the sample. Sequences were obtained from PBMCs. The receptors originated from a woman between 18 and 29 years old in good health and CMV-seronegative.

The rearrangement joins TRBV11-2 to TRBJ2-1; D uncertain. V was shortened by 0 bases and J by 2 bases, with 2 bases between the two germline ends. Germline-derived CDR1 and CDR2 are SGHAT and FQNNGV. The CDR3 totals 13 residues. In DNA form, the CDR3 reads TGTGCCAGCAGCTTAGACACCTACAATGAGCAGTTCTTC. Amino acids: CASSLDTYNEQFF.

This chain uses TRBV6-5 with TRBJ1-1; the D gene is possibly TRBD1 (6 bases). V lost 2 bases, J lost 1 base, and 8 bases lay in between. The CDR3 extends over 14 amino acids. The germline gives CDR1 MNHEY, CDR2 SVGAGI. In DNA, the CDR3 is TGTGCCAGCAGTTACAGGGACAAGAACACTGAAGCTTTCTTT. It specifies CASSYRDKNTEAFF.

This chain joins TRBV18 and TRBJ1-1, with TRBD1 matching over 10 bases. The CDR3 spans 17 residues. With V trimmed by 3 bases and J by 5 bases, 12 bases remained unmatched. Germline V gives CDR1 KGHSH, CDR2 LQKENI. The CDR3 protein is CASSPIKPGQGDTEAFF. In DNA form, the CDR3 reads TGTGCCAGCTCACCGATTAAACCTGGACAGGGGGATACTGAAGCTTTCTTT.

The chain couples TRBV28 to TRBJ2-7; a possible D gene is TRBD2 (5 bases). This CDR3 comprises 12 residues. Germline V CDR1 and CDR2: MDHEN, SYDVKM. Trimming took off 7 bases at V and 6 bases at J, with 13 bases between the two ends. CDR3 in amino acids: CASTLDWSEQYF. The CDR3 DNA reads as TGTGCCAGCACCTTGGACTGGTCCGAGCAGTACTTC.

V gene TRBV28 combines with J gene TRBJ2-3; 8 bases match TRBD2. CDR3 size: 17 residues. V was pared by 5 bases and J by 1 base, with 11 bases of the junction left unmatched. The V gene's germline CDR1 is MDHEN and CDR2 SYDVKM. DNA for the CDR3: TGTGCCAGCAGTCCCCAACTGAGCGGGGGTGGCACAGATACGCAGTATTTT. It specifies CASSPQLSGGGTDTQYF.

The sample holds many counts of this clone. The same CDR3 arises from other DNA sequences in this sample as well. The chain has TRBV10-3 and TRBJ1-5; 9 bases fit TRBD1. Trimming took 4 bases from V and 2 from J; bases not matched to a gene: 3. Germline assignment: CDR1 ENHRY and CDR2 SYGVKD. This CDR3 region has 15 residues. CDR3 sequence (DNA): TGTGCCATCAGTGGGGGACAGGGACGCAATCAGCCCCAGCATTTT. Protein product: CAISGGQGRNQPQHF.

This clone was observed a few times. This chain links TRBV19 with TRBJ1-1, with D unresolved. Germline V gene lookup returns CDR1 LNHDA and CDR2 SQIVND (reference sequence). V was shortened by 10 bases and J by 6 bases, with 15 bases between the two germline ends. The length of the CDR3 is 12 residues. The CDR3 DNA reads TGTGCCACCCGAGAAGGAGGGTCTGAAGCTTTCTTT. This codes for CATREGGSEAFF.

The chain's CDR3 is CSVEAGNTEAFF. The CDR3 nucleotides are TGCAGCGTTGAAGCGGGGAACACTGAAGCTTTCTTT. The chain combines TRBV29-1 with TRBJ1-1; D unclear. The CDR3 is 12 residues long. The V gene's germline CDR1 is SQVTM and CDR2 ANQGSEA. V lost 1 base to trimming and J lost 1 base, with 4 bases between them.

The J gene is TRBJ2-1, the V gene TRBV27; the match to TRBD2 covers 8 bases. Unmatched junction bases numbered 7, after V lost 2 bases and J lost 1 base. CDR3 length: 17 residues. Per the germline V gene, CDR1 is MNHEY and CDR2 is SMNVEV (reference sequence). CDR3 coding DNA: TGTGCCAGCAGTTTACCATCGCCTAGCGGGTCCTACAATGAGCAGTTCTTC. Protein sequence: CASSLPSPSGSYNEQFF.

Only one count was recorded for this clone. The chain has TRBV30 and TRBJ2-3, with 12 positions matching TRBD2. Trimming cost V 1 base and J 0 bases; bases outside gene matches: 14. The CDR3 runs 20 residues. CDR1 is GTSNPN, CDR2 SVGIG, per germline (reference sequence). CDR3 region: CAWSALRTSGVKTSTDTQYF. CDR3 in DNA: TGTGCCTGGAGTGCCCTGCGGACTAGCGGGGTTAAAACTAGCACAGATACGCAGTATTTT.

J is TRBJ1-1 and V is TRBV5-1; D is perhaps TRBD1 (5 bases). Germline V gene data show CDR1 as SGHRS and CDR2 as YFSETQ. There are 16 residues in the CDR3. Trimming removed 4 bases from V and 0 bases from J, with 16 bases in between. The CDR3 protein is CASSPGLRFMNTEAFF. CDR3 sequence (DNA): TGCGCCAGCAGCCCGGGACTGAGATTCATGAACACTGAAGCTTTCTTT. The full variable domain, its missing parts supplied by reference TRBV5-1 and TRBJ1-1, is KAGVTQTPRYLIKTRGQQVTLSCSPISGHRSVSWYQQTPGQGLQFLFEYFSETQRNKGNFPGRFSGRQFSNSRSEMNVSTLELGDSALYLCASSPGLRFMNTEAFFGQGTRLTVV.

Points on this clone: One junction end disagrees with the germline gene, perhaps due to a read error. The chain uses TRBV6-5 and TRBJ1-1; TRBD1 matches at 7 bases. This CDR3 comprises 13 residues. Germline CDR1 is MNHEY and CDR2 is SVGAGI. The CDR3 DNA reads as TGTGCCAGCCGTTACAGGGGGAACACTGAAGCTTTCTTT. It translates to CASRYRGNTEAFF.

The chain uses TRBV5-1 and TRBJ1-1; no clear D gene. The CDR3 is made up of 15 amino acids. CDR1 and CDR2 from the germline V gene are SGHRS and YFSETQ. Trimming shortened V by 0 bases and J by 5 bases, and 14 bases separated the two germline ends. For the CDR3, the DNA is TGCGCCAGCAGCTTGGGCCCTACCCGGGGAACTGAAGCTTTCTTT. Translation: CASSLGPTRGTEAFF.

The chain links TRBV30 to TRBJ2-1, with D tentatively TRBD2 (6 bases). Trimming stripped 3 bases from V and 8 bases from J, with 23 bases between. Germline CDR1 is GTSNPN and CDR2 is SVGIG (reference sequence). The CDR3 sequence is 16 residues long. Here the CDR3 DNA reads TGTGCCTGGAGCGAAGATACGGGCGGGAAAGACTATGAGCAGTTCTTC. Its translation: CAWSEDTGGKDYEQFF.

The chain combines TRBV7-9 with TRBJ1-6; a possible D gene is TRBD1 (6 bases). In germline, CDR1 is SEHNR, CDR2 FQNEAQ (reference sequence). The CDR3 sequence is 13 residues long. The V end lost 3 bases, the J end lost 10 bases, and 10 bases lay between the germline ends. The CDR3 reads CASSFSGASPLHF. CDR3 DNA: TGTGCCAGCAGCTTTTCAGGGGCGTCACCCCTCCACTTT.

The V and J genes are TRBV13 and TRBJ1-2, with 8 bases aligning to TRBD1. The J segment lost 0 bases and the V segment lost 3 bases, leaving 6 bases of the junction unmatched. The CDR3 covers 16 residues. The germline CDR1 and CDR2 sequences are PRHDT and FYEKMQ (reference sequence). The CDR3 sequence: CASSLGPGQANYGYTF. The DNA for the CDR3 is TGTGCCAGCAGCTTGGGGCCGGGACAGGCTAACTATGGCTACACCTTC.

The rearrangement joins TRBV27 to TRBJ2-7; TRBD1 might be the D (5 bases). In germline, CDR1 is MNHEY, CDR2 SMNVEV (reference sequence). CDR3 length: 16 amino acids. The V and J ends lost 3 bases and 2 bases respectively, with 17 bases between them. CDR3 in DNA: TGTGCCAGCAGTTTTGCCGCAGGGCCTCAGACCTACGAGCAGTACTTC. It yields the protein CASSFAAGPQTYEQYF.

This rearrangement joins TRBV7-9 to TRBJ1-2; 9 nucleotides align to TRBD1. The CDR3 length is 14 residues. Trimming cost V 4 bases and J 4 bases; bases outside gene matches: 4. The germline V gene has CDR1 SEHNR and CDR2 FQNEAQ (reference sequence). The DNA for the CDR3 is TGTGCCAGCAGCTCGGGACAGGGCCTCTATGGCTACACCTTC. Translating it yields CASSSGQGLYGYTF.

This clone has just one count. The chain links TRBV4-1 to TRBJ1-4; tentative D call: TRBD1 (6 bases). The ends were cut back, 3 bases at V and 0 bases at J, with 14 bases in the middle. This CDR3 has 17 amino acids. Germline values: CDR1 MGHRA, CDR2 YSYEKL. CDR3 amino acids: CASSHAQGPATNEKLFF. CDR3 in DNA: TGCGCCAGCAGCCATGCCCAGGGGCCTGCAACTAATGAAAAACTGTTTTTT.

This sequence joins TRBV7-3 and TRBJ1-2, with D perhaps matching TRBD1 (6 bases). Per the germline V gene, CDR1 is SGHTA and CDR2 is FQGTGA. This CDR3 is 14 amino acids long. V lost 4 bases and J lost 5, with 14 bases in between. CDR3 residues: CASSSQGSGYGYTF. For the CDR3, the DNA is TGTGCCAGCAGCTCTCAGGGGAGTGGGTATGGCTACACCTTC.